This T cell receptor (beta chain) was observed in a study of cytomegalovirus exposure and HLA in healthy donors. Study information: The approximately 120 million unique TCR beta sequences, from approximately 170 million T cells, were found by an earlier analysis. Early release data held tens of millions of unique TCRs from HLA-typed donors.

It was with 60 Vbeta and 13 Jbeta primers that the PCR ran. In the study's own analysis: The authors later counted about 80 million unique TCR beta chains, around 9.9 million of them shared. Some clones are missing from TCRdb's copy, which holds only in-frame ones; the method was immunoSEQ multiplex PCR. V, J and clone size derive from that table, while D and trimming were established from the DNA sequence. The sample has fewer than 250,000 clones; roughly 80% are singletons. A single count supports this clone. The antigen remains unidentified. Study findings and constraints: The availability of immune exposure information extended only to CMV serostatus.

V was clipped by 0 bases and J by 8 bases, with 13 bases between them. The CDR3 extends over 14 amino acids. Germline V CDR1 and CDR2: SEHNR, FQNEAQ (reference sequence). The V call is TRBV7-9, the J call TRBJ1-2; a weak D match, TRBD1 (6 bases). The sample taken for sequencing was PBMCs. The TCR originated in a woman between 18 and 30 years old in good health and CMV-seronegative. The DNA of the CDR3 is TGTGCCAGCAGCTTAGCGCTCCAGGGGAACGGCTACACCTTC. Amino acids: CASSLALQGNGYTF.